Listed here are 19 T cell receptor beta chains from one sample, sequenced in a study of cytomegalovirus exposure and HLA in healthy donors. Use of 60 Vbeta and 13 Jbeta primers characterized the PCR. Assay used: immunoSEQ multiplex PCR; TCRdb lists only in-frame clones, some missing. The profile covers over 250,000 clones, with under 80% appearing a single time and 2% to 2.5% taken by the ten largest. Specimen: PBMCs. These receptor sequences come from a female donor in good health and CMV-seronegative.

This clone was seen a few times. The chain has TRBV11-3 and TRBJ2-2, with D hard to call. V was trimmed by 0 bases and J by 9 bases, leaving 11 bases between them. Per the germline V gene, CDR1 is SGHNT and CDR2 is YENEEA. The CDR3 spans 14 residues. CDR3 sequence (DNA): TGTGCCAGCAGCTTAGATCTGGTCTACCGGGAGCTGTTTTTT. This gives the protein CASSLDLVYRELFF. Looking up the rest from reference TRBV11-3 and TRBJ2-2 gives the full variable domain: EAGVVQSPRYKIIEKKQPVAFWCNPISGHNTLYWYLQNLGQGPELLIRYENEEAVDDSQLPKDRFSAERLKGVDSTLKIQPAELGDSAVYLCASSLDLVYRELFFGEGSRLTVL.

With regard to this clone: An end of the junction differs from the germline gene, which may be a read error. The rearrangement links TRBV7-7 to TRBJ1-3, with 8 bases identical to TRBD1. The CDR3 totals 15 residues. Germline V CDR1 and CDR2: SSHAT, FNYEAQ (reference sequence). CDR3 protein: CASSSGQGSGNTIYF. CDR3 nucleotides: TGTGCTAGCAGCTCCGGACAGGGCTCTGGAAACACCATATATTTT.

The CDR3 DNA follows: TGCAGCGTTTGGGGACTAGCGGGAGGAAACCCCGGGGAGCTGTTTTTT. Its protein product is CSVWGLAGGNPGELFF. The chain uses TRBV29-1 and TRBJ2-2, with 15 positions matching TRBD2. The CDR3 runs 16 residues. The V segment lost 5 bases and the J segment 6 bases; nucleotides outside the gene matches: 7. The V gene's germline CDR1 is SQVTM and CDR2 ANQGSEA.

The V call is TRBV18, the J call TRBJ2-7; weak D call: TRBD1 (6 bases). The ends were cut back, 6 bases at V and 3 bases at J, with 15 bases in the middle. Per the germline V gene, CDR1 is KGHSH and CDR2 is LQKENI. This CDR3 region has 14 residues. The CDR3 DNA sequence: TGTGCCAGCTCTACCACAGGGACACTCTACGAGCAGTACTTC. This sequence encodes CASSTTGTLYEQYF.

The chain combines TRBV15 with TRBJ2-2; D gene ambiguous. Per germline, CDR1 LNHNV and CDR2 YYDKDF (reference sequence). V dropped 3 bases and J dropped 2 bases, with 13 bases sitting between them. This CDR3 contains 16 residues. CDR3 protein: CATSRVVASNTGELFF. The DNA of the CDR3 is TGTGCCACCAGCAGGGTCGTAGCCAGTAACACCGGGGAGCTGTTTTTT.

The chain links TRBV25-1 to TRBJ2-2; 7 nucleotides agree with TRBD2. The germline V gene has CDR1 MGHDK and CDR2 SYGVNS. With 6 bases clipped from V and 7 bases from J, the junction kept 11 bases outside the gene matches. The CDR3 has 15 amino acids. CDR3 amino acids: CASSALATKHGELFF. As DNA, the CDR3 is TGTGCCAGCAGCGCACTAGCGACCAAACACGGGGAGCTGTTTTTT.

The chain couples TRBV5-1 to TRBJ2-3; weak D call: TRBD2 (6 bases). The ends were cut back, 3 bases at V and 3 bases at J, with 17 bases in the middle. The germline V gene encodes CDR1 SGHRS and CDR2 YFSETQ. This CDR3 contains 16 residues. The CDR3 is CASSWMGREPTDTQYF. The CDR3, as DNA: TGCGCCAGCAGCTGGATGGGTCGGGAGCCTACAGATACGCAGTATTTT. Using reference TRBV5-1 and TRBJ2-3 for the parts outside the CDR3, the full variable domain is KAGVTQTPRYLIKTRGQQVTLSCSPISGHRSVSWYQQTPGQGLQFLFEYFSETQRNKGNFPGRFSGRQFSNSRSEMNVSTLELGDSALYLCASSWMGREPTDTQYFGPGTRLTVL.

This chain uses TRBV15 with TRBJ1-1; D unclear. Per the germline V gene, CDR1 is LNHNV and CDR2 is YYDKDF (reference sequence). The CDR3 has 13 residues. V lost 1 base and J lost 0, with 3 bases in between. CDR3 region: CATSRVLNTEAFF. CDR3 sequence (DNA): TGTGCCACCAGCAGAGTCTTGAACACTGAAGCTTTCTTT.

This clone was seen only once. The chain uses TRBV9 and TRBJ2-1, with a possible D match to TRBD2 (5 bases). Germline V CDR1 and CDR2: SGDLS, YYNGEE. Trimming took off 1 base at V and 7 bases at J, with 12 bases between the two ends. CDR3 length: 14 residues. CDR3 region: CASSVSGRENEQFF. The CDR3 DNA is TGTGCCAGCAGCGTAAGCGGTCGAGAGAATGAGCAGTTCTTC.

The chain employs TRBV30 and TRBJ1-2, with D unclear. Deletions cut 3 bases from V and 4 bases from J, with 12 bases between. CDR1 and CDR2 from the germline V gene are GTSNPN and SVGIG (reference sequence). The CDR3 sequence is 13 residues long. CDR3: CAWRGVAGYGYTF. DNA of the CDR3: TGTGCCTGGAGGGGAGTGGCCGGCTATGGCTACACCTTC.

V gene TRBV10-3 combines with J gene TRBJ2-5; TRBD2 matches at 8 bases. The CDR3 totals 13 residues. V gave up 6 bases and J gave up 2 bases; unmatched junction bases: 2. In germline, CDR1 is ENHRY, CDR2 SYGVKD. For the CDR3, the DNA is TGTGCCATCAGAGGGACTAGTCAAGAGACCCAGTACTTC. Translating gives CAIRGTSQETQYF.

The V gene is TRBV18, the J gene TRBJ1-3, with TRBD1 matching 9 bases. CDR1 KGHSH and CDR2 LQKENI come from the germline V gene. The CDR3 sequence is 16 residues long. J lost 0 bases, V lost 3 bases, and 3 bases had no gene match. The chain's CDR3 is CASSPGTGLSGNTIYF. CDR3 coding DNA: TGTGCCAGCTCACCCGGGACAGGGCTCTCTGGAAACACCATATATTTT.

V gene TRBV5-1 combines with J gene TRBJ2-5; possibly TRBD1 for D (6 bases). Matching the DNA end better, TRBJ2-7 makes the J call doubtful. The CDR3 totals 16 residues. From germline, CDR1 is SGHRS and CDR2 YFSETQ. The CDR3 nucleotides are TGCGCCAGCAGCTTGAATAACTACGGACAGCACTACGAGCAGTACTTC. Protein product: CASSLNNYGQHYEQYF.

CDR3 nucleotides: TGCGCCAGCAGCTTAGATTTAGCGGGAGGGGTATACAATGAGCAGTTCTTC. It is translated as CASSLDLAGGVYNEQFF. The V and J genes are TRBV5-1 and TRBJ2-1; 11 bases match TRBD2. The trim removed 2 bases at V and 4 bases at J, leaving 8 bases unmatched. Per germline, CDR1 SGHRS and CDR2 YFSETQ. The CDR3 is made up of 17 amino acids.

This chain connects TRBV10-3 to TRBJ2-5; 9 nucleotides agree with TRBD1. The germline V gene has CDR1 ENHRY and CDR2 SYGVKD. Trimming took 0 bases from V and 1 from J; bases not matched to a gene: 9. The CDR3 is made up of 18 amino acids. CDR3 sequence reads: CAISESVRGQGRQETQYF. CDR3 DNA sequence: TGTGCCATCAGTGAGTCAGTTCGGGGACAGGGACGCCAAGAGACCCAGTACTTC.

The rearrangement uses TRBV6-5 and TRBJ1-2; weak D call: TRBD1 (5 bases). The CDR3 length is 15 residues. The V gene's germline CDR1 is MNHEY and CDR2 SVGAGI. The V end was cut by 0 bases, the J end by 7 bases, with 15 bases between. The CDR3 DNA follows: TGTGCCAGCAGTTACTCCGCAGGGCCCGGTAGTGGCTACACCTTC. Translated: CASSYSAGPGSGYTF.

The V and J genes are TRBV10-2 and TRBJ2-1; 12 bases agree with TRBD2. Germline CDR1 and CDR2: WSHSY and SAAADI. The CDR3 has 13 residues. Germline trimming cut 10 bases from V and 8 bases from J; bases unmatched to any gene: 6. CDR3 nucleotide sequence: TGCGCCACCTCGACTAGCGGGAGTTATGAGCAGTTCTTC. As protein: CATSTSGSYEQFF.

The chain has TRBV7-2 and TRBJ2-7; 13 bases fit TRBD2. V gave up 3 bases and J gave up 4 bases; unmatched junction bases: 6. The CDR3 is 16 residues long. CDR1 is SGHTA and CDR2 is FQGNSA in the germline V gene. In DNA, the CDR3 is TGTGCCAGCAGCTTTCGGACTAGCGGGAGAGGGTACGAGCAGTACTTC. It encodes CASSFRTSGRGYEQYF.

DNA of the CDR3: TGTGCCAGCAGCTTCAAGGGAGCGGGCACAGATACGCAGTATTTT. It is translated as CASSFKGAGTDTQYF. The chain couples TRBV7-8 to TRBJ2-3; D might be TRBD2 (5 bases). The length of the CDR3 is 15 residues. Germline assignment: CDR1 SGHVS and CDR2 FQNEAQ. The V end lost 3 bases, the J end lost 1 base, and 11 bases lay between the germline ends.